What follows describes a single T cell receptor beta chain. Antigen specificity is unknown. An oligo carrying a UMI was ligated to the cDNA 3' end. First-round PCR used four to five cycles and beta primers RC1.1 and RC1.2 covering TRBC1 and TRBC2. TCRdb independently ran MiXCR on the UMI-ligation and nested PCR reads; one entry per CDR3 protein. This sample yields 40,000 to 60,000 distinct CDR3 sequences, of which around 10% are seen a single time; more than 9% belongs to the top ten. CDR3 length: 13 residues. Between the trimmed V and J ends, which lost 2 bases and 1 base, there was a span of 8 bases. CDR1 and CDR2 from the germline V gene are DFQATT and SNEGSKA (reference sequence). The sample is drawn from a study of quantifying T cell responses using KT2 cells. The wider study: cDNA was made from DNase-treated RNA using alpha and beta constant primers. The second PCR was a qPCR stopped at a predetermined fluorescence threshold. General observations from the study: KT2 sequence counts showed saturation when very many KT2 cells were spiked in.

KT2, a clone with a known TCR, was spiked into unfractionated PBMC. The J gene is TRBJ1-1, the V gene TRBV20-1; possible D gene TRBD1, 6 bases. This sequence was found in a human donor. The sample taken for sequencing was PBMCs spiked with cells of the T cell clone KT2. DNA of the CDR3: TGCAGTGCTAGAAGACAGGAGAACACTGAAGCTTTCTTT. Translating it yields CSARRQENTEAFF.